This T cell receptor beta chain appears in the sequencing data of a study of T cell repertoires in cytomegalovirus infection. Study results and caveats: The study identified carriers of CMV plus the relevant HLA from cumulative public TCR beta family frequency. What dominated the ex vivo response were HLA-C-restricted CMV-specific TCR beta clonotypes.

Germline assignment: CDR1 MDHEN and CDR2 SYDVKM. The CDR3 length is 12 residues. TCRdb reprocessed the reads via MiXCR and lists one record per CDR3 protein. The table records just over 300,000 distinct CDR3 sequences, 17% of them present only once. In regard to this clonotype: What it recognizes is unknown. The junction departs from the called germline gene at one end, perhaps through a read error.

V usage is TRBV28 and J usage is TRBJ1-5, with D possibly being TRBD1 (6 bases). The specimen sequenced was PBMCs. The receptor was derived from a human donor in good health (CMV status not recorded). Some clones in this sample may be carry-over from other donors' samples. The CDR3 DNA follows: TGTGCCAGCAGTTTTAGGGGGAAAGCTCCAGGTTTT. As protein: CASSFRGKAPGF.